A single sample gave rise to the 17 T cell receptor beta chains below, sequenced in a study of CD8 T cells in Susac syndrome. RNA, at about 0.45 to 1 ug, was reverse transcribed with random hexamers. Via MiXCR, TCRdb re-called the immunoSEQ multiplex PCR reads, giving one row per CDR3 protein. The sample contains about 300,000 distinct CDR3 sequences, 90% to 95% of which appear only once. Sequences were obtained from CD4+ T cells from PBMCs. These receptors were collected from a human donor with multiple sclerosis.

The gene calls are TRBV7-6 and TRBJ1-4, with D perhaps TRBD1 (6 bases). V was clipped by 2 bases and J by 0 bases, with 10 bases between them. The germline V gene has CDR1 SGHVS and CDR2 FNYEAQ. The CDR3 runs to 16 residues. As DNA, the CDR3 is TGTGCCAGCAGCTTAAGGGCAGGGGCAACTAATGAAAAACTGTTTTTT. It codes for CASSLRAGATNEKLFF.

The CDR3 DNA sequence: TGCGCCAGTAACCCGGGACTAGCGATCAATGAGCAGTTCTTC. As protein: CASNPGLAINEQFF. The chain joins TRBV5-1 to TRBJ2-1; 10 bases line up with TRBD2. J was trimmed by 6 bases and V by 8 bases; bases with no gene match: 8. Germline V gene data show CDR1 as SGHRS and CDR2 as YFSETQ. CDR3 length equals 14 residues.

CDR3 loop: CATSSLGASSGNTIYF. Written as DNA, the CDR3 is TGTGCCACCAGCTCCCTCGGGGCGAGCTCTGGAAACACCATATATTTT. This chain uses TRBV15 with TRBJ1-3; tentatively, D is TRBD1 (5 bases). The germline gives CDR1 LNHNV, CDR2 YYDKDF (reference sequence). The V gene lost 5 bases and the J gene lost 0 bases, with 14 bases spanning the gap. The CDR3 contains 16 residues.

The V call is TRBV6-5, the J call TRBJ2-6; perhaps TRBD2 as D (7 bases). This CDR3 has 19 amino acids. The germline V gene encodes CDR1 MNHEY and CDR2 SVGAGI. Trimming left V 2 bases short and J 0 bases short, with 17 bases between. CDR3 sequence reads: CASSYQPGGLSSGANVLTF. The CDR3 region has the DNA TGTGCCAGCAGTTACCAACCGGGGGGCCTAAGCTCTGGGGCCAACGTCCTGACTTTC.

V and J are TRBV5-5 and TRBJ2-2; 9 positions agree with TRBD2. Trimming removed 4 bases from V and 5 bases from J; junction bases left unmatched: 6. The CDR3 contains 15 residues. CDR1 SGHKS and CDR2 YYEKEE come from the germline V gene (reference sequence). The CDR3 loop is CASSALSGRTGELFF. DNA of the CDR3: TGTGCCAGCAGCGCCCTTAGCGGGAGAACCGGGGAGCTGTTTTTT.

This clonotype was detected only once. At one end the junction does not follow the germline gene, possibly because of a read error. This chain connects TRBV30 to TRBJ2-2; 9 bases are shared with TRBD2. This CDR3 has 14 amino acids. Germline V gives CDR1 GTSNPN, CDR2 SVGIG (reference sequence). CDR3 region: CAGRPSGNPGELFF. The CDR3 DNA follows: TGTGCCGGGAGGCCTAGCGGGAACCCCGGGGAGCTGTTTTTT.

This clonotype occurred a few times. The chain combines TRBV4-1 with TRBJ2-5; D might be TRBD2 (7 bases). Looked up from germline, CDR1 is MGHRA and CDR2 is YSYEKL. The length of the CDR3 is 15 residues. V was shortened by 3 bases and J by 3 bases, with 14 bases between the two germline ends. The CDR3 DNA follows: TGCGCCAGCAGCCATCAAAGGGGGGGGGAAGAGACCCAGTACTTC. Its translation is CASSHQRGGEETQYF.

This clonotype has only one observation. The chain combines TRBV19 with TRBJ2-7, with a weak D call TRBD2 (5 bases). The V end lost 5 bases, the J end lost 0 bases, and 17 bases lay between the germline ends. The germline gives CDR1 LNHDA, CDR2 SQIVND (reference sequence). CDR3 length: 16 amino acids. Written as DNA, the CDR3 is TGTGCCAGTAGTTTCGACTACTCCTCGGGCTCCTACGAGCAGTACTTC. Its translation is CASSFDYSSGSYEQYF. Together with reference TRBV19 and TRBJ2-7, the CDR3 gives the full variable domain: DGGITQSPKYLFRKEGQNVTLSCEQNLNHDAMYWYRQDPGQGLRLIYYSQIVNDFQKGDIAEGYSVSREKKESFPLTVTSAQKNPTAFYLCASSFDYSSGSYEQYFGPGTRLTVT.

The chain has TRBV20-1 and TRBJ2-1; 8 nucleotides align to TRBD2. CDR3 length: 16 amino acids. With 3 bases clipped from V and 5 bases from J, the junction kept 12 bases outside the gene matches. CDR1 is DFQATT, CDR2 SNEGSKA, per germline (reference sequence). The CDR3 coding sequence is TGCAGTGCTAGGGATACGCGCGGGAGGTTTAACAATGAGCAGTTCTTC. Its translation is CSARDTRGRFNNEQFF.

The rearrangement uses TRBV12-3 or TRBV12-4 and TRBJ2-7; no clear D. There are 14 residues in the CDR3. Trimming pared 6 bases from V and 4 bases from J, leaving 16 bases between. CDR3 coding DNA: TGTGCCAGCAGCCTTAACTTACGATCGTACGAGCAGTACTTC. Protein sequence: CASSLNLRSYEQYF.

This chain links TRBV20-1 with TRBJ1-5; possibly TRBD1 for D (6 bases). This CDR3 spans 17 amino acids. Trimming cost V 6 bases and J 0 bases, with 21 bases left between them. CDR1 is DFQATT and CDR2 is SNEGSKA in the germline V gene (reference sequence). The CDR3 protein is CSATRGFRLNSNQPQHF. CDR3 sequence (DNA): TGCAGTGCCACTAGGGGGTTTCGATTAAATAGCAATCAGCCCCAGCATTTT.

The rearrangement uses TRBV5-1 and TRBJ2-3; 8 bases line up with TRBD1. The CDR3 has 16 amino acids. Trimming took 3 bases from V and 0 from J; bases not matched to a gene: 6. CDR1 is SGHRS and CDR2 is YFSETQ in the germline V gene. The DNA of the CDR3 is TGCGCCAGCAGCTCGACAGGGGAAGCTAGCACAGATACGCAGTATTTT. Residues: CASSSTGEASTDTQYF.

The CDR3 loop is CASSQVLGTNEKLFF. CDR3 DNA sequence: TGTGCCAGCAGCCAAGTTTTGGGTACTAATGAAAAACTGTTTTTT. This chain uses TRBV3-1 with TRBJ1-4; D remains ambiguous. This CDR3 has 15 residues. Looked up from germline, CDR1 is LGHDT and CDR2 is YNNKEL (reference sequence). V lost 1 base and J 2 bases, leaving 8 bases between the germline ends.

The J gene is TRBJ1-2, the V gene TRBV6-1, with 11 bases that match TRBD1. Germline lookup yields CDR1 MNHNS and CDR2 SASEGT. This CDR3 has 14 amino acids. V shed 6 bases, J shed 5 bases, and the junction held 5 bases outside the gene matches. The CDR3 bases are TGTGCCAGCAGATGGACAGGGGGCGAGTATGGCTACACCTTC. Protein product: CASRWTGGEYGYTF.

This clonotype has only one observation. V usage is TRBV29-1 and J usage is TRBJ2-1; D uncertain. Germline V gives CDR1 SQVTM, CDR2 ANQGSEA. This CDR3 comprises 14 residues. V was cut by 4 bases and J by 3 bases, with 13 bases left in between. The CDR3 DNA reads TGCAGCGTTGGATTTAGCCACATCTACAATGAGCAGTTCTTC. It is translated as CSVGFSHIYNEQFF.

Comment on this clonotype: One end of the junction fails to match germline, which may point to a read error. J is TRBJ2-1 and V is TRBV12-3 or TRBV12-4; 11 bases line up with TRBD2. The CDR3 covers 11 residues. CDR3 amino acids: CASGLAGGHLF. CDR3 sequence (DNA): TGTGCCAGCGGGTTAGCGGGAGGGCACCTCTTC.

The V call is TRBV4-2, the J call TRBJ2-4; maybe TRBD2 (5 bases). Germline V gene data show CDR1 as LGHNA and CDR2 as YNFKEQ. The germline V and J ends were trimmed by 0 bases and 6 bases, with 15 bases remaining between them. The CDR3 has 16 amino acids. The CDR3 nucleotides are TGTGCCAGCAGCCAAGAGGTTCCGGCGAGGGTAAACATTCAGTACTTC. Residues: CASSQEVPARVNIQYF.